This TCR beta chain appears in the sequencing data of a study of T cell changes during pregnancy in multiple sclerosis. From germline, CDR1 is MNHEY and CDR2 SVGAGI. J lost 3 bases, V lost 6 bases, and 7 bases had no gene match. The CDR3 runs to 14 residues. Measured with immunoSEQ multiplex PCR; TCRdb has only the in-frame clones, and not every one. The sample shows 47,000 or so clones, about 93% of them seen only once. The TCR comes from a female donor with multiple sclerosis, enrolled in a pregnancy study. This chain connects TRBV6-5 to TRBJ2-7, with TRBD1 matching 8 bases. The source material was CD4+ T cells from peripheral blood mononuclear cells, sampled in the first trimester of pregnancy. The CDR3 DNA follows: TGTGCCAGCAGCCCCGGGACAGGCCGCTACGAGCAGTACTTC. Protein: CASSPGTGRYEQYF.